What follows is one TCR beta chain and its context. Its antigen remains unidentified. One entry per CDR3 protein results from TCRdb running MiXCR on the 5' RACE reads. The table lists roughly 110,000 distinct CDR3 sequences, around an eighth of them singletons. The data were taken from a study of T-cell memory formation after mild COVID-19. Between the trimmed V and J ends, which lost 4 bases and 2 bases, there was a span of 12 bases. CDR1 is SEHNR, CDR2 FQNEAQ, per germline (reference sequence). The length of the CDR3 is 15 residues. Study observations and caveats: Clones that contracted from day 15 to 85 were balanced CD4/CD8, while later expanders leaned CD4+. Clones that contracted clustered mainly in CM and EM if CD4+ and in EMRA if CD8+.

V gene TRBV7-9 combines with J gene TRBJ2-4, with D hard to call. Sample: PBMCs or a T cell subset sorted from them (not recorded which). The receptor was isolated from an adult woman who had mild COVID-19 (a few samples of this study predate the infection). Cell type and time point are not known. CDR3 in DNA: TGTGCCAGCAGCTCCACAGACTGGTCCAAAAACATTCAGTACTTC. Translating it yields CASSSTDWSKNIQYF.